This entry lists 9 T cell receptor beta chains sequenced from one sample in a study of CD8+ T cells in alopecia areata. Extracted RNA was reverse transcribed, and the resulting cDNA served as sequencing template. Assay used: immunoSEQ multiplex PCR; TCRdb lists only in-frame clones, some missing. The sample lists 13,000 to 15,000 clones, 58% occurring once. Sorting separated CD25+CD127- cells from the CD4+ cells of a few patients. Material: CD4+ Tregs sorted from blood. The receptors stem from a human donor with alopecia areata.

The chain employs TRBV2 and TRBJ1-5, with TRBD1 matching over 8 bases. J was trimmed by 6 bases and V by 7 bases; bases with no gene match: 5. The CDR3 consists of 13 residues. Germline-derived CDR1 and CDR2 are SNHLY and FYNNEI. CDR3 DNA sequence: TGTGCCAGCAACTCAGGGGGCTTTCAGCCCCAGCATTTT. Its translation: CASNSGGFQPQHF.

As DNA, the CDR3 is TGTGCCAGCTCACCACCTAGCGGAGGTCGGGATACGCAGTATTTT. Encoded protein: CASSPPSGGRDTQYF. The chain employs TRBV18 and TRBJ2-3, with a possible D match to TRBD2 (6 bases). Per germline, CDR1 KGHSH and CDR2 LQKENI. The CDR3 runs to 15 residues. Trimming shortened V by 0 bases and J by 6 bases, and 13 bases separated the two germline ends.

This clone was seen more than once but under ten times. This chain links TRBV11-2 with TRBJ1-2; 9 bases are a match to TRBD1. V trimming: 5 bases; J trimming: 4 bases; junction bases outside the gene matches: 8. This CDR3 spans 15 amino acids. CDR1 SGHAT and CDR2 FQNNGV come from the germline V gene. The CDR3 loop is CASSLTGGGAYGYTF. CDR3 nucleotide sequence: TGTGCCAGCAGCCTGACAGGGGGGGGAGCCTATGGCTACACCTTC.

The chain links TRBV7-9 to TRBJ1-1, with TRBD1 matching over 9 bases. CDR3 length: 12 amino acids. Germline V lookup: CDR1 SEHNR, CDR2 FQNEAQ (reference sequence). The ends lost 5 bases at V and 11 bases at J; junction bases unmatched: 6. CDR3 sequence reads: CASSRDRDRAFF. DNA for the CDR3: TGTGCCAGCAGCCGGGACAGGGATCGGGCTTTCTTT. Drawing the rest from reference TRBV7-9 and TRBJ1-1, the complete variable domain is DTGVSQNPRHKITKRGQNVTFRCDPISEHNRLYWYRQTLGQGPEFLTYFQNEAQLEKSRLLSDRFSAERPKGSFSTLEIQRTEQGDSAMYLCASSRDRDRAFFGQGTRLTVV.

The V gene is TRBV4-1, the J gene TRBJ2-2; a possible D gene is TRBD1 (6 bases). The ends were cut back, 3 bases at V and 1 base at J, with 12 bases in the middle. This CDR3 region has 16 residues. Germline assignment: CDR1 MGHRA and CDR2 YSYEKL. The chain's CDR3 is CASSHHRDGNTGELFF. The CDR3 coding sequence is TGCGCCAGCAGCCACCACAGGGACGGGAACACCGGGGAGCTGTTTTTT.

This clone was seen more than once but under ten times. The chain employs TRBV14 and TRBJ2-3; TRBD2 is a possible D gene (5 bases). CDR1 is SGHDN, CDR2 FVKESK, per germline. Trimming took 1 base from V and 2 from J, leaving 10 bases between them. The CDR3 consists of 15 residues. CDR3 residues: CASSQVTGYTDTQYF. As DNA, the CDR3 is TGTGCCAGCAGCCAAGTTACGGGATACACAGATACGCAGTATTTT.

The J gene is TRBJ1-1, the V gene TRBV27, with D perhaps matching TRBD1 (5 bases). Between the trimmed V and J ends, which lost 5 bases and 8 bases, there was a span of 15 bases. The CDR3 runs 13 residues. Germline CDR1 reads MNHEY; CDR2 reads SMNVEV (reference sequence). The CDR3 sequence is CASSLSRGSEAFF. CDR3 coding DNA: TGTGCCAGCAGTCTGTCTCGGGGGTCCGAAGCTTTCTTT.

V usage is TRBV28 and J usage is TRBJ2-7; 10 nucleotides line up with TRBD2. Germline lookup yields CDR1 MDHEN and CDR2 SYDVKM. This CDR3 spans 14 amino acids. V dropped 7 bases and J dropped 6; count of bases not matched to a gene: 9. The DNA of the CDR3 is TGTGCCAGCAACCCCCTAGCGGGAGTAGGCGAGCAGTACTTC. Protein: CASNPLAGVGEQYF.

DNA for the CDR3: TGTGCCAGCTCACCACGGGGACTAGCGGGATTCTCCAATGAGCAGTTCTTC. Translated: CASSPRGLAGFSNEQFF. The V call is TRBV18, the J call TRBJ2-1; TRBD2 agrees at 13 bases. The CDR3 runs to 17 residues. Looked up from germline, CDR1 is KGHSH and CDR2 is LQKENI. After removal of 1 base from V and 6 bases from J, the junction contained 6 bases not matched to a gene.